A single T cell receptor (beta chain) is shown here with its context. Its antigen is not identified. Next came a second PCR, run for about 7 to 12 cycles, which used a sample-barcoded 5' primer along with a J-beta primer mix. Using its own MiXCR run on the 5' RACE reads, TCRdb lists one record per CDR3 protein. Here the sample spans about 640,000 distinct CDR3 sequences, approximately 59% being singletons. This specimen comes from a study of blood T cells in healthy people across ages. The CDR3 consists of 14 residues. With 4 bases clipped from V and 5 bases from J, the junction kept 10 bases outside the gene matches. The germline gives CDR1 SQVTM, CDR2 ANQGSEA. Study-wide findings and caveats: Unsorted PBMCs prevented conclusive naive versus antigen-experienced comparison.

V usage is TRBV29-1 and J usage is TRBJ2-5; 7 bases are shared with TRBD2. This TCR derives from a man aged 55 to 70 in good health. Material for sequencing was blood. The CDR3 spells CSVARGVPGETQYF. CDR3 bases: TGCAGCGTTGCCCGGGGGGTTCCAGGGGAGACCCAGTACTTC.